Following are 20 T cell receptor beta chains from one sample sequenced in a study of identical twins. In TCRdb, the 5' RACE reads were re-called with MiXCR into one record per CDR3 protein. Of more than 1.5 million distinct CDR3 sequences listed, less than 40% were seen once; the top ten hold roughly 0.3%. The specimen was cord blood. These receptor sequences come from a newborn girl in good health.

There are many counts of this clonotype. The V and J genes are TRBV9 and TRBJ1-6, with D uncertain. The CDR3 sequence is 15 residues long. Germline loops: CDR1 SGDLS, CDR2 YYNGEE. V lost 0 bases and J lost 0, with 4 bases in between. The chain's CDR3 is CASSVGSSYNSPLHF. CDR3 bases: TGTGCCAGCAGCGTAGGGAGCTCCTATAATTCACCCCTCCACTTT.

A few counts support this clonotype. V usage is TRBV27 and J usage is TRBJ1-6; maybe TRBD1 (6 bases). The V end was cut by 7 bases, the J end by 7 bases, with 17 bases between. The germline V gene encodes CDR1 MNHEY and CDR2 SMNVEV (reference sequence). This CDR3 is 15 amino acids long. The CDR3 DNA reads TGTGCCAGCAACGAGGGGGTGGGGGCAAATTCACCCCTCCACTTT. Translating it yields CASNEGVGANSPLHF.

V and J are TRBV10-1 and TRBJ2-7, with 9 bases matching TRBD1. This CDR3 comprises 13 residues. Losses at the gene ends were 7 bases for V and 3 bases for J; bases not matched to a gene: 4. Germline V gives CDR1 WNHNN, CDR2 SYGVQD (reference sequence). CDR3 loop: CASKGQGNYEQYF. CDR3 in DNA: TGCGCCAGCAAGGGACAGGGTAACTACGAGCAGTACTTC.

This clonotype was seen only a few times. The chain employs TRBV20-1 and TRBJ1-5, with D perhaps TRBD1 (5 bases). This CDR3 is 13 amino acids long. From germline, CDR1 is DFQATT and CDR2 SNEGSKA (reference sequence). V lost 5 bases, J lost 4 bases, and 12 bases lay in between. CDR3 protein: CSAQGYRNQPQHF. Written as DNA, the CDR3 is TGCAGTGCTCAGGGCTACAGGAATCAGCCCCAGCATTTT.

This clonotype was counted between two and nine times. This chain uses TRBV25-1 with TRBJ2-3; D unclear. V lost 4 bases and J lost 7, with 9 bases in between. Germline V CDR1 and CDR2: MGHDK, SYGVNS. This CDR3 region has 12 residues. The CDR3 here is CASSGPRNTQYF. CDR3 in DNA: TGTGCCAGCAGTGGGCCTCGGAATACGCAGTATTTT.

This clonotype appeared a few times. The chain is built from TRBV10-3 and TRBJ2-7, with 9 bases aligning to TRBD1. Germline-derived CDR1 and CDR2 are ENHRY and SYGVKD. The CDR3 extends over 15 amino acids. V lost 0 bases, J lost 3 bases, and 3 bases stayed unmatched. For the CDR3, the DNA is TGTGCCATCAGTGAGTCGGGGACAGGGATCTACGAGCAGTACTTC. Amino acid sequence: CAISESGTGIYEQYF.

This chain joins TRBV6-5 and TRBJ2-7; D uncertain. The CDR3 has 16 amino acids. Germline CDR1 is MNHEY and CDR2 is SVGAGI. V was cut by 2 bases and J by 0 bases, with 14 bases left in between. The chain's CDR3 is CASSYPTAQSSYEQYF. In DNA, the CDR3 is TGTGCCAGCAGTTACCCGACGGCCCAGAGCTCCTACGAGCAGTACTTC.

This chain links TRBV6-1 with TRBJ1-5; D perhaps matches TRBD1 (5 bases). Germline values: CDR1 MNHNS, CDR2 SASEGT. The CDR3 extends over 18 amino acids. Trimming stripped 1 base from V and 1 base from J, with 17 bases between. The CDR3 is CASSEDNSGGWSNQPQHF. The CDR3 bases are TGTGCCAGCAGTGAAGATAACTCCGGGGGATGGAGCAATCAGCCCCAGCATTTT.

V and J are TRBV2 and TRBJ1-6; no definite D call. This CDR3 spans 13 amino acids. Germline CDR1 SNHLY, CDR2 FYNNEI. V shed 6 bases and J shed 6 bases, with 9 bases lying between them. CDR3 nucleotide sequence: TGTGCCAGCAGGTTTGACCTTAATTCACCCCTCCACTTT. This sequence encodes CASRFDLNSPLHF.

This clonotype showed up many times. The rearrangement uses TRBV10-3 and TRBJ2-7; 10 bases map to TRBD1. The CDR3 loop spans 15 amino acids. The V and J ends lost 8 bases and 6 bases, in that order; junction bases with no gene match: 13. The germline V gene encodes CDR1 ENHRY and CDR2 SYGVKD. The CDR3 is CAIQDSGQGIGEQYF. CDR3 coding DNA: TGTGCCATCCAGGACTCGGGACAGGGGATCGGCGAGCAGTACTTC.

This clonotype was picked up a small number of times. The rearrangement joins TRBV20-1 to TRBJ2-5; 7 nucleotides match TRBD2. Losses at the gene ends were 4 bases for V and 4 bases for J; bases not matched to a gene: 3. Germline CDR1 is DFQATT and CDR2 is SNEGSKA (reference sequence). The CDR3 totals 12 residues. For the CDR3, the DNA is TGCAGTGCTACGTGGGAGGGAGAGACCCAGTACTTC. As protein: CSATWEGETQYF.

In this sample, this clonotype turned up a few times. This chain links TRBV9 with TRBJ2-7; 11 positions match TRBD2. The length of the CDR3 is 15 residues. Trimming at V came to 5 bases and at J to 2 bases, leaving 6 bases not matched to a gene. Looked up from germline, CDR1 is SGDLS and CDR2 is YYNGEE. The CDR3 DNA reads TGTGCCAGCAGTGATACTAGCGGGGGCCCCTACGAGCAGTACTTC. Protein sequence: CASSDTSGGPYEQYF.

The chain joins TRBV27 to TRBJ2-2; possibly TRBD2 for D (5 bases). Germline V CDR1 and CDR2: MNHEY, SMNVEV (reference sequence). There are 17 residues in the CDR3. V dropped 3 bases and J dropped 0 bases, with 14 bases sitting between them. The CDR3 DNA follows: TGTGCCAGCAGTTTTATCTTGCGGGCCGCGAACACCGGGGAGCTGTTTTTT. Protein product: CASSFILRAANTGELFF.

V gene TRBV27 combines with J gene TRBJ2-1, with D hard to call. The V end was cut by 2 bases, the J end by 3 bases, with 11 bases between. CDR3 length: 15 residues. CDR1 MNHEY and CDR2 SMNVEV come from the germline V gene (reference sequence). CDR3 amino acids: CASSLIGNFYNEQFF. The CDR3 DNA is TGTGCCAGCAGTTTAATAGGAAATTTCTACAATGAGCAGTTCTTC.

The CDR3 nucleotides read TGTGCCAGCAGCCCCCCGACAGTGTCGGGCTATGGCTACACCTTC. Translation gives CASSPPTVSGYGYTF. The chain combines TRBV7-9 with TRBJ1-2; D is possibly TRBD1 (5 bases). The CDR3 covers 15 residues. From germline, CDR1 is SEHNR and CDR2 FQNEAQ (reference sequence). The V gene lost 5 bases and the J gene lost 4 bases, with 17 bases spanning the gap.

This clonotype was counted only a few times. The chain's CDR3 is CASSQERTSWRITSTDTQYF. The CDR3 coding sequence is TGTGCCAGCAGCCAAGAGAGGACTAGCTGGAGGATTACTAGCACAGATACGCAGTATTTT. The rearrangement links TRBV4-2 to TRBJ2-3, with 8 bases lining up with TRBD2. CDR1 is LGHNA and CDR2 is YNFKEQ in the germline V gene. The trim removed 0 bases at V and 0 bases at J, leaving 14 bases unmatched. The CDR3 contains 20 residues.

The chain has TRBV5-1 and TRBJ2-4; no reliable D call. The end of the DNA aligns better with TRBJ2-7, so the J call may be wrong. Germline V gene sequence: CDR1 SGHRS, CDR2 YFSETQ. The CDR3 is made up of 12 amino acids. The CDR3, as DNA: TGCGCCAGTGTCGCGGAATCCTACGAGCAGTACTTC. It encodes CASVAESYEQYF.

The chain joins TRBV4-2 to TRBJ2-1; the match to TRBD1 covers 9 bases. The CDR3 has 17 amino acids. V gave up 0 bases and J gave up 4 bases; unmatched junction bases: 7. CDR1 and CDR2 from the germline V gene are LGHNA and YNFKEQ. The CDR3 bases are TGTGCCAGCAGCCAAGATACCGGGACAGGGAGGTACAATGAGCAGTTCTTC. As protein: CASSQDTGTGRYNEQFF.

Only a few counts were recorded for this clonotype. V gene TRBV6-6 combines with J gene TRBJ2-2; D unresolved. V dropped 0 bases and J dropped 3 bases, with 11 bases sitting between them. CDR1 is MNHNY, CDR2 SVGAGI, per germline (reference sequence). CDR3 length: 16 residues. This CDR3 reads CASSYSVVRHTGELFF. CDR3 DNA sequence: TGTGCCAGCAGTTACTCGGTAGTCCGCCACACCGGGGAGCTGTTTTTT.

This clonotype appeared a few times. The CDR3 loop is CASSREQGSSYNSPLHF. In DNA, the CDR3 is TGCGCCAGCAGCCGGGAGCAGGGGAGCTCCTATAATTCACCCCTCCACTTT. The rearrangement joins TRBV5-1 to TRBJ1-6, with a weak D call TRBD1 (6 bases). The germline V gene encodes CDR1 SGHRS and CDR2 YFSETQ. The length of the CDR3 is 17 residues. V shed 4 bases and J shed 0 bases, with 14 bases lying between them.